This T cell receptor (beta chain) was recovered during a study of PD-1 blockade in classical Hodgkin lymphoma. Findings of the study overall: Sources of repertoire differences remain undefined, possibly disease activity or prior therapy. As was reported, newly diagnosed patients showed lower baseline TCR diversity than healthy donors did.

The time point denotes: newly diagnosed, previously untreated cHL patient sample. Researchers used newly diagnosed, untreated classical Hodgkin lymphoma PBMCs for comparison. Comments on this clone: Its antigen is currently unknown.

Germline assignment: CDR1 SGHNT and CDR2 YYREEE (reference sequence). The CDR3 is 12 residues long. The V gene lost 3 bases and the J gene lost 8 bases, with 11 bases spanning the gap. Here immunoSEQ multiplex PCR was the method, and the copy in TCRdb shows in-frame clones only, minus some. The table records fewer than 40,000 clones, 94% of them present only once. The chain is built from TRBV5-4 and TRBJ1-2; D is unclear. This sequence was found in a human donor with classical Hodgkin lymphoma. Sequencing was carried out using peripheral blood mononuclear cells (PBMCs). CDR3 coding DNA: TGTGCCAGCAGCTACATGGCGCGCGGCTACACCTTC. It specifies CASSYMARGYTF.